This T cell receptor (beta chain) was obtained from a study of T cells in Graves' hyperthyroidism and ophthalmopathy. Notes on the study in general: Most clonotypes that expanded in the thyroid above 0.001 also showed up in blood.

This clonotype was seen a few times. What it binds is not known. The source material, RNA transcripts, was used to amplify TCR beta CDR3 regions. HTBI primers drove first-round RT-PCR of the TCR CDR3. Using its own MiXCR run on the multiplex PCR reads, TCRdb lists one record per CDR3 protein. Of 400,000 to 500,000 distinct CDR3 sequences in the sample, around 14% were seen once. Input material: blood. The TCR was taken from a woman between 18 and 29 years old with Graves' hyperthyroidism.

The DNA of the CDR3 is TGTGCCAGCCGGAATAGCGGGTACTACGAGCAGTACTTC. Translating gives CASRNSGYYEQYF. The chain recombines TRBV11-3 with TRBJ2-7; TRBD2 aligns across 7 bases. From germline, CDR1 is SGHNT and CDR2 YENEEA. This CDR3 has 13 amino acids. The V gene end was trimmed by 8 bases and the J gene end by 3 bases; junction bases not matched to a gene: 7.